A single sample is the source of the 17 T cell receptor beta chains below, sequenced in a study of T cell repertoires in cytomegalovirus infection. TCRdb redid the calling of the reads with MiXCR, one entry per CDR3 protein. The table shows about 220,000 distinct CDR3 sequences, with 35% to 40% occurring only once. For these TCRs, the target antigens are not known. Sample: CD8+ T cells from cultured PBMCs, taken from culture after CMV antigen stimulation. These receptors were obtained from a human donor in good health (CMV status not recorded). Some clones in this sample may be carry-over from other donors' samples.

This chain joins TRBV27 and TRBJ2-7; maybe TRBD2 (5 bases). This CDR3 is built from 12 residues. V lost 6 bases and J 3 bases, leaving 9 bases between the germline ends. Germline V CDR1 and CDR2: MNHEY, SMNVEV (reference sequence). The CDR3 region is CASRDTSYEQYF. The CDR3 DNA follows: TGTGCCAGCAGGGATACTAGCTACGAGCAGTACTTC.

A single count supports this clonotype. The chain joins TRBV7-3 to TRBJ2-5; 15 bases fit TRBD2. The germline CDR1 and CDR2 sequences are SGHTA and FQGTGA. J gave up 3 bases and V 6 bases, and 2 bases lay outside the gene matches. The CDR3 covers 15 residues. The CDR3 here is CASSWTSGREETQYF. The CDR3 nucleotides are TGTGCCAGCAGTTGGACTAGCGGGAGGGAAGAGACCCAGTACTTC.

The sample holds many counts of this clonotype. The J gene is TRBJ1-2, the V gene TRBV7-8; TRBD1 might be the D (6 bases). Germline V lookup: CDR1 SGHVS, CDR2 FQNEAQ. V lost 5 bases and J lost 3, with 16 bases in between. The length of the CDR3 is 15 residues. The CDR3 nucleotides are TGTGCCAGCAGCGCTGACAGGCAGCCTCACTATGGCTACACCTTC. Encoded protein: CASSADRQPHYGYTF.

This clonotype was counted between two and nine times. At one of its ends the junction is not consistent with the germline gene, which may arise from a read error. The genes are TRBV7-3 and TRBJ2-1; possible D gene TRBD2, 6 bases. The germline gives CDR1 SGHTA, CDR2 FQGTGA. The CDR3 extends over 17 amino acids. CDR3 DNA sequence: TGTGCCAGCAGATTAAGGGTGGGCGGGACGTCAGGCAATGAGCAGTTCTTC. The encoded protein is CASRLRVGGTSGNEQFF. Supplemented by reference TRBV7-3 and TRBJ2-1, the full variable domain reads GAGVSQTPSNKVTEKGKYVELRCDPISGHTALYWYRQSLGQGPEFLIYFQGTGAADDSGLPNDRFFAVRPEGSVSTLKIQRTERGDSAVYLCASRLRVGGTSGNEQFFGPGTRLTVL.

This clonotype was counted a few times. This sequence joins TRBV6-5 and TRBJ2-5; 8 bases map to TRBD1. The V gene's germline CDR1 is MNHEY and CDR2 SVGAGI. Losses at the gene ends were 6 bases for V and 2 bases for J; bases not matched to a gene: 11. The CDR3 is made up of 16 amino acids. The CDR3 sequence: CASSAPGTGVQETQYF. As DNA, the CDR3 is TGTGCCAGCAGCGCCCCCGGGACAGGCGTACAAGAGACCCAGTACTTC.

The V and J genes are TRBV27 and TRBJ2-1; 7 bases agree with TRBD2. This CDR3 is 13 amino acids long. Trimming removed 6 bases from V and 7 bases from J; junction bases left unmatched: 6. The germline gives CDR1 MNHEY, CDR2 SMNVEV (reference sequence). The CDR3 sequence: CASSPFSGNEQFF. CDR3 bases: TGTGCCAGCAGCCCTTTTAGCGGGAATGAGCAGTTCTTC.

This clonotype was seen more than once but under ten times. The V and J genes are TRBV5-6 and TRBJ2-3; the match to TRBD1 covers 7 bases. Trimming removed 4 bases from V and 6 bases from J; junction bases left unmatched: 11. CDR3 length: 15 amino acids. Germline V gene data show CDR1 as SGHDT and CDR2 as YYEEEE. CDR3 amino acids: CASSPDRLAGDTQYF. The CDR3 DNA is TGTGCCAGCAGCCCGGACAGGCTGGCAGGGGATACGCAGTATTTT.

The V call is TRBV29-1, the J call TRBJ1-1, with D possibly matching TRBD1 (5 bases). The CDR3 is made up of 12 amino acids. Germline V gene sequence: CDR1 SQVTM, CDR2 ANQGSEA. Trimming shortened V by 7 bases and J by 4 bases, and 13 bases separated the two germline ends. The CDR3 sequence: CSAGDLATEAFF. CDR3 sequence (DNA): TGCAGCGCCGGGGACCTGGCCACTGAAGCTTTCTTT. The whole variable domain, remainder taken from reference TRBV29-1 and TRBJ1-1, is SAVISQKPSRDICQRGTSLTIQCQVDSQVTMMFWYRQQPGQSLTLIATANQGSEATYESGFVIDKFPISRPNLTFSTLTVSNMSPEDSSIYLCSAGDLATEAFFGQGTRLTVV.

This clonotype has a handful of counts. The chain combines TRBV29-1 with TRBJ1-1, with a tentative D call TRBD1 (6 bases). CDR1 and CDR2 (germline): SQVTM, ANQGSEA. V shed 3 bases and J shed 5 bases, with 10 bases lying between them. This CDR3 is 12 amino acids long. CDR3: CSVEVGGTEAFF. CDR3 sequence (DNA): TGCAGCGTTGAGGTAGGGGGAACTGAAGCTTTCTTT.

V is TRBV30 and J is TRBJ1-1, with TRBD1 matching over 7 bases. Trimming at V came to 2 bases and at J to 1 base, leaving 4 bases not matched to a gene. This CDR3 is 14 amino acids long. Per germline, CDR1 GTSNPN and CDR2 SVGIG (reference sequence). Written as DNA, the CDR3 is TGTGCCTGGAGTCGAGGGGGCCCGAACACTGAAGCTTTCTTT. This gives the protein CAWSRGGPNTEAFF.

This chain connects TRBV5-8 to TRBJ2-1; 7 bases are shared with TRBD2. The J segment lost 8 bases and the V segment lost 2 bases, leaving 7 bases of the junction unmatched. This CDR3 is built from 14 residues. Germline loops: CDR1 SGHTS, CDR2 YDEGEE. The CDR3 protein is CASSFGDYPDEQFF. The DNA for the CDR3 is TGTGCCAGCAGCTTCGGGGACTATCCGGATGAGCAGTTCTTC.

As to this clonotype: A much bigger clone sits one base away, suggesting this may be a read error. Without the conserved terminal phenylalanine or tryptophan, this CDR3 likely stems from a read error. The gene calls are TRBV7-2 and TRBJ1-1, with TRBD1 matching 7 bases. The junction had 3 bases not matched to a gene; V was cut back by 1 base and J by 4 bases. The CDR3 loop spans 14 amino acids. Germline V CDR1 and CDR2: SGHTA, FQGNSA. The CDR3 spells CASSLGAGGTEAFL. CDR3 in DNA: TGTGCCAGCAGCTTAGGAGCAGGGGGCACTGAAGCTTTCCTT.

This clonotype was counted at least ten times. The rearrangement joins TRBV7-9 to TRBJ2-7; D remains ambiguous. The CDR3 sequence is 13 residues long. Between the trimmed V and J ends, which lost 3 bases and 1 base, there was a span of 7 bases. Germline V lookup: CDR1 SEHNR, CDR2 FQNEAQ (reference sequence). The CDR3 sequence is CASSFEESYEQYF. CDR3 sequence (DNA): TGTGCCAGCAGCTTCGAAGAGTCCTACGAGCAGTACTTC. The variable domain in full, completed from reference TRBV7-9 and TRBJ2-7, reads DTGVSQNPRHKITKRGQNVTFRCDPISEHNRLYWYRQTLGQGPEFLTYFQNEAQLEKSRLLSDRFSAERPKGSFSTLEIQRTEQGDSAMYLCASSFEESYEQYFGPGTRLTVT.

The rearrangement links TRBV7-9 to TRBJ2-2; 12 nucleotides align to TRBD1. The V gene's germline CDR1 is SEHNR and CDR2 FQNEAQ (reference sequence). Trimming cost V 5 bases and J 5 bases; bases outside gene matches: 15. CDR3 length equals 19 residues. CDR3 sequence: CASSPEEGQGALGTGELFF. DNA for the CDR3: TGTGCCAGCAGCCCCGAGGAGGGACAGGGGGCTTTGGGTACCGGGGAGCTGTTTTTT.

This clonotype has a count of ten or more. The V gene is TRBV7-8, the J gene TRBJ2-7; TRBD2 aligns across 7 bases. Germline V lookup: CDR1 SGHVS, CDR2 FQNEAQ. CDR3 size: 15 residues. V was clipped by 5 bases and J by 3 bases; unmatched bases: 10. DNA for the CDR3: TGTGCCAGCAGCGAGAACTGGGGGGGAAACTACGAGCAGTACTTC. Translating gives CASSENWGGNYEQYF.

Written as DNA, the CDR3 is TGTGCCAGCAGCTCCGCGGGAGGGCCAATGAAGACCCAGTACTTC. Its translation is CASSSAGGPMKTQYF. V usage is TRBV7-6 and J usage is TRBJ2-5; 9 positions match TRBD2. Germline V gene lookup returns CDR1 SGHVS and CDR2 FNYEAQ. After removal of 4 bases from V and 6 bases from J, the junction contained 9 bases not matched to a gene. This CDR3 is 15 amino acids long.

This chain connects TRBV9 to TRBJ1-5, with 12 bases that match TRBD1. V shed 3 bases and J 4 bases; nucleotides not matched to a gene: 8. CDR1 is SGDLS and CDR2 is YYNGEE in the germline V gene. This CDR3 contains 17 residues. CDR3: CASSGGGGQGANQPQHF. CDR3 bases: TGTGCCAGCAGCGGCGGGGGGGGACAGGGGGCGAATCAGCCCCAGCATTTT.